Below, 21 T cell receptor beta chains from the same sample are listed, as sequenced in a study of shared T cell receptors in the human thymus. The protocol was immunoSEQ multiplex PCR, while the TCRdb copy is restricted to in-frame clones and leaves out a portion. The repertoire includes roughly 710,000 clones, 80% to 90% of them detected once, and around 0.0099% sits in the top ten. The same specimen was also included in a second study, on human thymus T cells.

Source material: thymocytes. The receptors come from a girl in the first two years of life with a congenital heart defect.

The chain carries TRBV19 and TRBJ1-2; D is undetermined. Germline CDR1 is LNHDA and CDR2 is SQIVND (reference sequence). CDR3 length: 15 amino acids. V was trimmed by 3 bases and J by 3 bases, leaving 14 bases between them. CDR3 residues: CASSIGRRGHYGYTF. CDR3 nucleotide sequence: TGTGCCAGTAGTATTGGGCGTCGAGGGCACTATGGCTACACCTTC.

There are a few counts of this clone. The chain uses TRBV9 and TRBJ1-1, with TRBD1 as a possible D gene (6 bases). The CDR3 runs to 13 residues. V was clipped by 2 bases and J by 11 bases, with 16 bases between them. The germline CDR1 and CDR2 sequences are SGDLS and YYNGEE. Here the CDR3 reads CASSVTQGKRAFF. Here the CDR3 DNA reads TGTGCCAGCAGCGTTACTCAGGGGAAAAGGGCTTTCTTT.

The CDR3, as DNA: TGCGCCAGCAGCCAAGAGGATTCGGAGGGGCAAACAGGGGCCCACATCCGGAACACCATATATTTT. Translation: CASSQEDSEGQTGAHIRNTIYF. This chain uses TRBV4-1 with TRBJ1-3, with 7 bases fitting TRBD1. CDR3 size: 22 residues. Germline V CDR1 and CDR2: MGHRA, YSYEKL. V dropped 0 bases and J dropped 7; count of bases not matched to a gene: 27.

This chain connects TRBV28 to TRBJ2-5; D possibly corresponds to TRBD2 (6 bases). The CDR3 is 17 amino acids. The germline CDR1 and CDR2 sequences are MDHEN and SYDVKM. Trimming took 5 bases from V and 0 from J, leaving 19 bases between them. The CDR3 is CASSPLGRGRHQETQYF. CDR3 nucleotide sequence: TGTGCCAGCAGTCCTTTGGGGCGGGGCCGGCACCAAGAGACCCAGTACTTC.

V usage is TRBV27 and J usage is TRBJ1-5, with TRBD1 matching 9 bases. CDR1 MNHEY and CDR2 SMNVEV come from the germline V gene (reference sequence). The CDR3 runs to 16 residues. The ends lost 6 bases at V and 4 bases at J; junction bases unmatched: 10. CDR3 in DNA: TGTGCCAGCAGCCTCTACGGGACAGGGTTTAATCAGCCCCAGCATTTT. This codes for CASSLYGTGFNQPQHF.

This chain links TRBV5-5 with TRBJ2-1; perhaps TRBD2 as D (5 bases). Trimming shortened V by 1 base and J by 7 bases, and 6 bases separated the two germline ends. Looked up from germline, CDR1 is SGHKS and CDR2 is YYEKEE (reference sequence). The CDR3 contains 12 residues. The CDR3 bases are TGTGCCAGCAGCTTGCCGGGGAATGAGCAGTTCTTC. Residues: CASSLPGNEQFF.

The chain has TRBV10-3 and TRBJ1-1, with D maybe TRBD1 (5 bases). Germline values: CDR1 ENHRY, CDR2 SYGVKD. Trimming stripped 4 bases from V and 4 bases from J, with 10 bases between. This CDR3 contains 13 residues. The CDR3 spells CAISAPGGTEAFF. CDR3 in DNA: TGTGCCATCAGTGCCCCGGGGGGCACTGAAGCTTTCTTT.

The rearrangement joins TRBV28 to TRBJ2-2; 12 nucleotides match TRBD2. V gave up 8 bases and J gave up 7 bases; unmatched junction bases: 8. CDR1 is MDHEN and CDR2 is SYDVKM in the germline V gene. The CDR3 is 15 residues long. The CDR3 reads CASESSGGALGELFF. The DNA of the CDR3 is TGTGCCAGCGAGTCTAGCGGGGGGGCCCTCGGGGAGCTGTTTTTT.

This clone was detected only a few times. The chain has TRBV2 and TRBJ1-1, with TRBD1 matching over 8 bases. The CDR3 runs 15 residues. The V gene end was trimmed by 6 bases and the J gene end by 2 bases; junction bases not matched to a gene: 8. CDR1 and CDR2 (germline): SNHLY, FYNNEI. CDR3 in DNA: TGTGCCAGCAGGGCGACAGGGGTTGAAAACACTGAAGCTTTCTTT. Translation: CASRATGVENTEAFF.

The CDR3 DNA reads TGTGCCAGCAGCTTATCTTTGACAGGGTTCTACGAGCAGTACTTC. The encoded protein is CASSLSLTGFYEQYF. The V call is TRBV13, the J call TRBJ2-7; 7 bases align to TRBD1. CDR1 and CDR2 from the germline V gene are PRHDT and FYEKMQ (reference sequence). The CDR3 contains 15 residues. J gave up 3 bases and V 2 bases, and 7 bases lay outside the gene matches.

The chain combines TRBV28 with TRBJ2-4; D is perhaps TRBD1 (6 bases). CDR1 MDHEN and CDR2 SYDVKM come from the germline V gene. The CDR3 has 18 residues. Deletions cut 3 bases from V and 3 bases from J, with 21 bases between. CDR3 protein: CASSFYMAQGKGKNIQYF. In nucleotides, the CDR3 is TGTGCCAGCAGTTTTTATATGGCACAGGGTAAGGGCAAAAACATTCAGTACTTC.

This clone appeared once. The rearrangement uses TRBV2 and TRBJ2-7; weak D call: TRBD1 (5 bases). Germline CDR1 reads SNHLY; CDR2 reads FYNNEI. CDR3 length: 11 residues. V was trimmed by 6 bases and J by 5 bases, leaving 8 bases between them. The CDR3 loop is CASRTVNEQYF. The CDR3 coding sequence is TGTGCCAGCAGGACAGTAAACGAGCAGTACTTC.

This chain uses TRBV27 with TRBJ1-1; D perhaps matches TRBD1 (5 bases). Germline CDR1 reads MNHEY; CDR2 reads SMNVEV (reference sequence). Trimming cost V 6 bases and J 6 bases, with 17 bases left between them. This CDR3 comprises 14 residues. CDR3 amino acids: CASRGAGHPPEAFF. As DNA, the CDR3 is TGTGCCAGCAGAGGGGCGGGGCACCCCCCTGAAGCTTTCTTT.

The chain recombines TRBV11-2 with TRBJ1-1; D might be TRBD1 (5 bases). The CDR3 spans 13 residues. Trimming stripped 2 bases from V and 6 bases from J, with 10 bases between. CDR1 SGHAT and CDR2 FQNNGV come from the germline V gene. CDR3 sequence: CASSLRGTAEAFF. For the CDR3, the DNA is TGTGCCAGCAGCTTAAGGGGAACGGCTGAAGCTTTCTTT.

In nucleotides, the CDR3 is TGTGCCAGCAGCTCAGGGGAGGGGCTTACTGGAAACACCATATATTTT. Translated: CASSSGEGLTGNTIYF. The rearrangement uses TRBV7-8 and TRBJ1-3; perhaps TRBD1 as D (6 bases). The CDR3 covers 16 residues. Germline V lookup: CDR1 SGHVS, CDR2 FQNEAQ. Trimming removed 4 bases from V and 2 bases from J, with 15 bases in between.

The chain carries TRBV4-1 and TRBJ2-5; TRBD2 is a possible D gene (7 bases). V shed 3 bases and J shed 3 bases, with 23 bases lying between them. The CDR3 covers 18 residues. In germline, CDR1 is MGHRA, CDR2 YSYEKL. The CDR3 DNA follows: TGCGCCAGCAGCCATCCCGCGGGGGCCCGGACCCTCGAAGAGACCCAGTACTTC. Protein product: CASSHPAGARTLEETQYF.

The chain links TRBV28 to TRBJ1-2; TRBD1 might be the D (6 bases). The germline V and J ends were trimmed by 1 base and 8 bases, with 17 bases remaining between them. CDR1 is MDHEN, CDR2 SYDVKM, per germline. CDR3 size: 15 residues. CDR3 sequence reads: CASSLSAGVFDGYTF. Here the CDR3 DNA reads TGTGCCAGCAGTTTATCGGCAGGGGTATTTGACGGCTACACCTTC.

This chain joins TRBV5-1 and TRBJ1-6; a possible D gene is TRBD1 (6 bases). The CDR3 runs to 17 residues. The V end lost 3 bases, the J end lost 8 bases, and 21 bases lay between the germline ends. Germline V gene data show CDR1 as SGHRS and CDR2 as YFSETQ. The chain's CDR3 is CASSWGRPGRGHSPLHF. The CDR3 DNA sequence: TGCGCCAGCAGCTGGGGGCGGCCGGGAAGAGGTCATTCACCCCTCCACTTT. The entire variable domain, with the rest obtained from reference TRBV5-1 and TRBJ1-6, is as follows: KAGVTQTPRYLIKTRGQQVTLSCSPISGHRSVSWYQQTPGQGLQFLFEYFSETQRNKGNFPGRFSGRQFSNSRSEMNVSTLELGDSALYLCASSWGRPGRGHSPLHFGNGTRLTVT.

The chain has TRBV11-2 and TRBJ1-4, with D possibly being TRBD1 (5 bases). This CDR3 has 17 amino acids. V was cut by 5 bases and J by 0 bases, with 16 bases left in between. The germline gives CDR1 SGHAT, CDR2 FQNNGV. CDR3 bases: TGTGCCAGCAGCCGCCGACAGCCTTATGCAACTAATGAAAAACTGTTTTTT. Protein: CASSRRQPYATNEKLFF. Variable domain in full (rest from reference TRBV11-2 and TRBJ1-4): EAGVAQSPRYKIIEKRQSVAFWCNPISGHATLYWYQQILGQGPKLLIQFQNNGVVDDSQLPKDRFSAERLKGVDSTLKIQPAKLEDSAVYLCASSRRQPYATNEKLFFGSGTQLSVL.

The V gene is TRBV10-2, the J gene TRBJ1-1; D is uncertain. V lost 2 bases, J lost 7 bases, and 11 bases lay in between. Germline lookup yields CDR1 WSHSY and CDR2 SAAADI. The CDR3 spans 13 residues. Here the CDR3 reads CASSEPLLNEAFF. The CDR3 bases are TGCGCCAGCAGTGAGCCGCTCCTAAATGAAGCTTTCTTT.

The chain carries TRBV25-1 and TRBJ2-7; tentatively, D is TRBD1 (5 bases). The V end was cut by 7 bases, the J end by 6 bases, with 16 bases between. Germline CDR1 is MGHDK and CDR2 is SYGVNS. This CDR3 is built from 13 residues. This chain's CDR3 is CASTSRGGVEQYF. The CDR3 DNA reads as TGTGCCAGCACCTCAAGGGGTGGGGTCGAGCAGTACTTC.